The clone carrying this T cell receptor beta chain was found a few times. Its antigen is not known. Germline lookup yields CDR1 SGDLS and CDR2 YYNGEE. Trimming pared 0 bases from V and 10 bases from J, leaving 14 bases between. This CDR3 is 14 amino acids long. Unique molecular identifiers had been added to the TCR beta cDNA libraries. There were roughly 0.95 to 10 million T cells, and 450,000 to 550,000 cDNA molecules came from them. TCRdb re-called the PCR reads with MiXCR, one entry per CDR3 protein. Here the sample spans fewer than 850,000 distinct CDR3 sequences, approximately 30% being singletons. This entry is derived from a study of post-analysis software for immune sequencing data. The wider study: Progressive-relapsing, secondary progressive and relapsing-remitting multiple sclerosis were among the disease courses included. General study points: Patients used about five TRBV segments, including TRBV5-6, TRBV5-1 and TRBV20-1, more often than controls. Strong same-batch co-clustering of samples appeared with F measure clustering. Comparison with controls showed significantly lower normalized Chao1 diversity in multiple sclerosis patients.

V usage is TRBV9 and J usage is TRBJ2-1; a weak D match, TRBD1 (6 bases). The clonotype was recovered from a girl aged 10 to 17 with multiple sclerosis. Sequencing was done on a sample of blood. The CDR3 sequence is CASSVGAGAGEQFF. CDR3 sequence (DNA): TGTGCCAGCAGCGTAGGAGCAGGGGCAGGAGAGCAGTTCTTC. The entire variable domain, with the rest obtained from reference TRBV9 and TRBJ2-1, is as follows: DSGVTQTPKHLITATGQRVTLRCSPRSGDLSVYWYQQSLDQGLQFLIQYYNGEERAKGNILERFSAQQFPDLHSELNLSSLELGDSALYFCASSVGAGAGEQFFGPGTRLTVL.